This entry is about one T cell receptor (beta chain). Its cognate antigen is unknown. The data are from a study of T cells in localized non-small cell lung cancer. Study conclusions and caveats: In adjacent lung, a median around 57 of the top 100 tumor clones were found.

The germline V gene has CDR1 SNHLY and CDR2 FYNNEI. The CDR3 contains 13 residues. V lost 3 bases and J lost 0, with 5 bases in between. Profiling relied on immunoSEQ multiplex PCR, and the TCRdb table lists in-frame clones only, not all of them. Of more than 30,000 clones listed, about nine tenths are singletons. The starting material was peripheral blood, obtained before any cancer treatment. The sequence was obtained from a male donor older than 55 with stage III lung adenocarcinoma. The chain has TRBV2 and TRBJ1-2; the D is unclear. CDR3 in amino acids: CASSDQANYGYTF. DNA of the CDR3: TGTGCCAGCAGTGATCAAGCTAACTATGGCTACACCTTC.